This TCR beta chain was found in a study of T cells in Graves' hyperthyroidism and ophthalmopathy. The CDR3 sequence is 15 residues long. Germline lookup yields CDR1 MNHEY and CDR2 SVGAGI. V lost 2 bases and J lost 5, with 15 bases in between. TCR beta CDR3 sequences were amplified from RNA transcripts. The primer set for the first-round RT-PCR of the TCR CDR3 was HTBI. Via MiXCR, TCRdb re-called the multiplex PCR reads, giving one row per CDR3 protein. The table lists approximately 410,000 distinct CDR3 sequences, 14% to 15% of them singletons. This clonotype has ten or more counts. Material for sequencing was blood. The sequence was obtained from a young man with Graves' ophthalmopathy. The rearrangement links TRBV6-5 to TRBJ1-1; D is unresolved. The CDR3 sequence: CASSYSFDRRTEAFF. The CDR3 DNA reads TGTGCCAGCAGTTACAGTTTTGATCGAAGGACTGAAGCTTTCTTT.